Listed below are T cell receptor beta chains from one sample, sequenced in a study of shared clonotypes between healthy human individuals. The protocol was immunoSEQ multiplex PCR, while the TCRdb copy is restricted to in-frame clones and leaves out a portion. The repertoire includes about 820,000 clones, around 92% of them detected once, and approximately 25% sits in the top ten. Sequenced: naive CD8+ T cells sorted from blood. Receptors were obtained from a man younger than 45 in good health. The CDR3 runs from the conserved cysteine through the conserved F or W. The order of the fields is D gene, V gene, clone size, J gene, CDR3 DNA, CDR3 protein. A D gene is named only where the DNA matches it firmly. Only part of the rows carry a size: once, few, many, or a class if the clone is expanded.

d_gene: TRBD1; v_gene: TRBV5-5; abundance: -; j_gene: TRBJ2-1; CDR3nt: TGTGCCAGCAGCTTGACCCAGGGGGAGTTCTTC; CDR3aa: CASSLTQGEFF
d_gene: -; v_gene: TRBV9; abundance: -; j_gene: TRBJ1-4; CDR3nt: TGTGCCAGCAGCGGGGGGGCCTCTGAAAAACTGTTTTTT; CDR3aa: CASSGGASEKLFF
d_gene: -; v_gene: TRBV7-2; abundance: -; j_gene: TRBJ2-1; CDR3nt: TGTGCCAGCAGCTTAAGCGGAAACGGCTACAATGAGCAGTTCTTC; CDR3aa: CASSLSGNGYNEQFF
d_gene: -; v_gene: TRBV7-9; abundance: -; j_gene: TRBJ2-5; CDR3nt: TGTGCCAGCAGCTCGGACAGCTCAGAGACCCAGTACTTC; CDR3aa: CASSSDSSETQYF
d_gene: -; v_gene: TRBV7-3; abundance: -; j_gene: TRBJ2-6; CDR3nt: TGTGCCAGCAGCCCCGGAAAACGAGGAGGGACTGGGGCCAACGTCCTGACTTTC; CDR3aa: CASSPGKRGGTGANVLTF
d_gene: TRBD2; v_gene: TRBV10-1; abundance: -; j_gene: TRBJ2-3; CDR3nt: TGCGCCAGCAGTGAGGTCAATAGCGGGATTAGGAATACGCAGTATTTT; CDR3aa: CASSEVNSGIRNTQYF
d_gene: TRBD2; v_gene: TRBV28; abundance: once; j_gene: TRBJ2-3; CDR3nt: TGTGCCAGCAGTTTGGGACTAGCGGGGGCTAGCACAGATACGCAGTATTTT; CDR3aa: CASSLGLAGASTDTQYF
d_gene: TRBD2; v_gene: TRBV27; abundance: -; j_gene: TRBJ2-7; CDR3nt: TGTGCCAGCAGTTTCGGCGGGAGGGCCTCCTACGAGCAGTACTTC; CDR3aa: CASSFGGRASYEQYF
d_gene: TRBD2; v_gene: TRBV7-2; abundance: -; j_gene: TRBJ2-1; CDR3nt: TGTGCCAGCAGCTGGACTAGCGGGAGTGGGAATGAGCAGTTCTTC; CDR3aa: CASSWTSGSGNEQFF
d_gene: -; v_gene: TRBV11-2; abundance: -; j_gene: TRBJ2-5; CDR3nt: TGTGCCAGCAGCTCAAAGGGGGGACAGTATAGGGAGACCCAGTACTTC; CDR3aa: CASSSKGGQYRETQYF
d_gene: -; v_gene: TRBV28; abundance: -; j_gene: TRBJ2-7; CDR3nt: TGTGCCAGCAGTTTGTCCAGGGGCTACGAGCAGTACTTC; CDR3aa: CASSLSRGYEQYF
d_gene: -; v_gene: TRBV7-2; abundance: -; j_gene: TRBJ2-7; CDR3nt: TGTGCCAGCAGCTTAGAGAATTTCCCCCACGAGCAGTACTTC; CDR3aa: CASSLENFPHEQYF
d_gene: TRBD2; v_gene: TRBV27; abundance: once; j_gene: TRBJ2-7; CDR3nt: TGTGCCAGCAGTCCGGGAGGCCCCTACGAGCAGTACTTC; CDR3aa: CASSPGGPYEQYF
d_gene: -; v_gene: TRBV27; abundance: -; j_gene: TRBJ2-1; CDR3nt: TGTGCCAGCAGCCTCGGACTTTACAATGAGCAGTTCTTC; CDR3aa: CASSLGLYNEQFF
d_gene: TRBD1; v_gene: TRBV27; abundance: -; j_gene: TRBJ2-7; CDR3nt: TGTGCCAGCAGTCGACCGGGACAGGGAAACGAGCAGTACTTC; CDR3aa: CASSRPGQGNEQYF
d_gene: TRBD2; v_gene: TRBV7-9; abundance: -; j_gene: TRBJ2-7; CDR3nt: TGTGCCAGCAGTCCTAGACTAGCGAGCTACGAGCAGTACTTC; CDR3aa: CASSPRLASYEQYF
d_gene: -; v_gene: TRBV5-4; abundance: -; j_gene: TRBJ2-7; CDR3nt: TGTGCCAGCAGCTGGGGGGGCTCCGAGCAGTACTTC; CDR3aa: CASSWGGSEQYF
d_gene: -; v_gene: TRBV6-5; abundance: -; j_gene: TRBJ2-3; CDR3nt: TGTGCCAGCAGTTACCTCGCCGGGTGGAGCACAGATACGCAGTATTTT; CDR3aa: CASSYLAGWSTDTQYF
d_gene: TRBD2; v_gene: TRBV28; abundance: -; j_gene: TRBJ2-3; CDR3nt: TGTGCCAGCAGAAACGTAGCGGGTAGCACAGATACGCAGTATTTT; CDR3aa: CASRNVAGSTDTQYF
d_gene: TRBD2; v_gene: TRBV7-2; abundance: once; j_gene: TRBJ2-7; CDR3nt: TGTGCCAGCAGCAGCGGGAGTGGCTACGAGCAGTACTTC; CDR3aa: CASSSGSGYEQYF
d_gene: -; v_gene: TRBV7-9; abundance: -; j_gene: TRBJ2-3; CDR3nt: TGTGCCAGCACTTCGGATGGCTGGGGCACAGATACGCAGTATTTT; CDR3aa: CASTSDGWGTDTQYF
d_gene: -; v_gene: TRBV28; abundance: -; j_gene: TRBJ1-5; CDR3nt: TGTGCCAGCAGTAAATTCGAGACCGGAGGGAATCAGCCCCAGCATTTT; CDR3aa: CASSKFETGGNQPQHF
d_gene: TRBD2; v_gene: TRBV27; abundance: -; j_gene: TRBJ2-5; CDR3nt: TGTGCCAGCAGTTCTCTGACTAGCGGGTACCAAGAGACCCAGTACTTC; CDR3aa: CASSSLTSGYQETQYF
d_gene: TRBD2; v_gene: TRBV16; abundance: -; j_gene: TRBJ2-7; CDR3nt: TGTGCCAGCAGCCAAAGTCCGGGGGGTGAGCAGTACTTC; CDR3aa: CASSQSPGGEQYF
d_gene: TRBD2; v_gene: TRBV7-9; abundance: -; j_gene: TRBJ2-3; CDR3nt: TGTGCCAGCCCTCGAGGTGGGACTAGCGGGATCCATACCACAGATACGCAGTATTTT; CDR3aa: CASPRGGTSGIHTTDTQYF
d_gene: -; v_gene: TRBV27; abundance: -; j_gene: TRBJ1-4; CDR3nt: TGTGCCAGCAGCGTCTTGGACCGGGAAAAACTGTTTTTT; CDR3aa: CASSVLDREKLFF
d_gene: -; v_gene: TRBV29-1; abundance: -; j_gene: TRBJ2-1; CDR3nt: TGCAGCGTTCGTGACAATGAGCAGTTCTTC; CDR3aa: CSVRDNEQFF
d_gene: -; v_gene: TRBV7-9; abundance: -; j_gene: TRBJ2-7; CDR3nt: TGTGCCAGCAGCTTACTAGGAACGGAGCAGTACTTC; CDR3aa: CASSLLGTEQYF
d_gene: TRBD2; v_gene: TRBV18; abundance: once; j_gene: TRBJ2-7; CDR3nt: TGTGCCAGCTCACGGGGGGAGGGCTACGAGCAGTACTTC; CDR3aa: CASSRGEGYEQYF
d_gene: TRBD2; v_gene: TRBV13; abundance: -; j_gene: TRBJ2-3; CDR3nt: TGTGCCAGCAGGAAAGCGGGAGGAGGCACAGATACGCAGTATTTT; CDR3aa: CASRKAGGGTDTQYF
d_gene: TRBD2; v_gene: TRBV9; abundance: -; j_gene: TRBJ2-1; CDR3nt: TGTGCCAGCAGCGTAGATCCCTCTAGCGGGGCCTACAATGAGCAGTTCTTC; CDR3aa: CASSVDPSSGAYNEQFF
d_gene: -; v_gene: TRBV7-2; abundance: once; j_gene: TRBJ2-7; CDR3nt: TGTGCCAGCAGCTTAGGGGTAGGGTATCGGTACGAGCAGTACTTC; CDR3aa: CASSLGVGYRYEQYF
d_gene: TRBD2; v_gene: TRBV6-1; abundance: -; j_gene: TRBJ2-1; CDR3nt: TGTGCCAGCAGTGAATTGGGGGGTTCGGGACTAGCGGGAGGAGTTTCCTACAATGAGCAGTTCTTC; CDR3aa: CASSELGGSGLAGGVSYNEQFF
d_gene: TRBD2; v_gene: TRBV11-3; abundance: -; j_gene: TRBJ2-5; CDR3nt: TGTGCCAGCAGCTCCCGGTTAGCGGGAGCGGGCCAAGAGACCCAGTACTTC; CDR3aa: CASSSRLAGAGQETQYF
d_gene: -; v_gene: TRBV13; abundance: few; j_gene: TRBJ2-3; CDR3nt: TGTGCCAGCAGCTTACAGCCCACAGATACGCAGTATTTT; CDR3aa: CASSLQPTDTQYF
d_gene: -; v_gene: TRBV27; abundance: -; j_gene: TRBJ2-7; CDR3nt: TGTGCCAGCAGTTTCGAGGGGGGGTCGGGACAGATATACGAGCAGTACTTC; CDR3aa: CASSFEGGSGQIYEQYF
d_gene: TRBD2; v_gene: TRBV15; abundance: once; j_gene: TRBJ2-3; CDR3nt: TGTGCCACCAGCGAACAGCCGGGACTAGCGGCCACAGATACGCAGTATTTT; CDR3aa: CATSEQPGLAATDTQYF
d_gene: -; v_gene: TRBV4-1; abundance: -; j_gene: TRBJ1-6; CDR3nt: TGCGCCAGCAGCCAAGCTCCGCGCTCCTATAATTCACCCCTCCACTTT; CDR3aa: CASSQAPRSYNSPLHF
d_gene: -; v_gene: TRBV19; abundance: once; j_gene: TRBJ2-1; CDR3nt: TGTGCCAGTAGTATGGGTGGGTGGAATGAGCAGTTCTTC; CDR3aa: CASSMGGWNEQFF
d_gene: -; v_gene: TRBV6-5; abundance: -; j_gene: TRBJ2-1; CDR3nt: TGTGCCAGCAGGCTCAGGGGAGGGTCCTACAATGAGCAGTTCTTC; CDR3aa: CASRLRGGSYNEQFF
d_gene: -; v_gene: TRBV14; abundance: -; j_gene: TRBJ2-7; CDR3nt: TGTGCCAGCAGCCAAGTTGGGACTGGCTACGAGCAGTACTTC; CDR3aa: CASSQVGTGYEQYF
d_gene: -; v_gene: TRBV2; abundance: -; j_gene: TRBJ2-1; CDR3nt: TGTGCCAGCAAGGGGTCCTACAATGAGCAGTTCTTC; CDR3aa: CASKGSYNEQFF
d_gene: TRBD1; v_gene: TRBV4-3; abundance: -; j_gene: TRBJ2-1; CDR3nt: TGCGCCAGCAGCCACGGGACAGGTGGTGAGCAGTTCTTC; CDR3aa: CASSHGTGGEQFF
d_gene: -; v_gene: TRBV27; abundance: -; j_gene: TRBJ2-1; CDR3nt: TGTGCCACCTTAGCTTACTACGGCTACAATGAGCAGTTCTTC; CDR3aa: CATLAYYGYNEQFF
d_gene: -; v_gene: TRBV7-9; abundance: once; j_gene: TRBJ1-5; CDR3nt: TGTGCCAGCAGCTTAGAGGGGAGTGGGCCCCAGCATTTT; CDR3aa: CASSLEGSGPQHF
d_gene: -; v_gene: TRBV4-1; abundance: -; j_gene: TRBJ2-3; CDR3nt: TGCGCCAGCAGCCAAGAACCGGGTCCGAACCCGGCAGATACGCAGTATTTT; CDR3aa: CASSQEPGPNPADTQYF